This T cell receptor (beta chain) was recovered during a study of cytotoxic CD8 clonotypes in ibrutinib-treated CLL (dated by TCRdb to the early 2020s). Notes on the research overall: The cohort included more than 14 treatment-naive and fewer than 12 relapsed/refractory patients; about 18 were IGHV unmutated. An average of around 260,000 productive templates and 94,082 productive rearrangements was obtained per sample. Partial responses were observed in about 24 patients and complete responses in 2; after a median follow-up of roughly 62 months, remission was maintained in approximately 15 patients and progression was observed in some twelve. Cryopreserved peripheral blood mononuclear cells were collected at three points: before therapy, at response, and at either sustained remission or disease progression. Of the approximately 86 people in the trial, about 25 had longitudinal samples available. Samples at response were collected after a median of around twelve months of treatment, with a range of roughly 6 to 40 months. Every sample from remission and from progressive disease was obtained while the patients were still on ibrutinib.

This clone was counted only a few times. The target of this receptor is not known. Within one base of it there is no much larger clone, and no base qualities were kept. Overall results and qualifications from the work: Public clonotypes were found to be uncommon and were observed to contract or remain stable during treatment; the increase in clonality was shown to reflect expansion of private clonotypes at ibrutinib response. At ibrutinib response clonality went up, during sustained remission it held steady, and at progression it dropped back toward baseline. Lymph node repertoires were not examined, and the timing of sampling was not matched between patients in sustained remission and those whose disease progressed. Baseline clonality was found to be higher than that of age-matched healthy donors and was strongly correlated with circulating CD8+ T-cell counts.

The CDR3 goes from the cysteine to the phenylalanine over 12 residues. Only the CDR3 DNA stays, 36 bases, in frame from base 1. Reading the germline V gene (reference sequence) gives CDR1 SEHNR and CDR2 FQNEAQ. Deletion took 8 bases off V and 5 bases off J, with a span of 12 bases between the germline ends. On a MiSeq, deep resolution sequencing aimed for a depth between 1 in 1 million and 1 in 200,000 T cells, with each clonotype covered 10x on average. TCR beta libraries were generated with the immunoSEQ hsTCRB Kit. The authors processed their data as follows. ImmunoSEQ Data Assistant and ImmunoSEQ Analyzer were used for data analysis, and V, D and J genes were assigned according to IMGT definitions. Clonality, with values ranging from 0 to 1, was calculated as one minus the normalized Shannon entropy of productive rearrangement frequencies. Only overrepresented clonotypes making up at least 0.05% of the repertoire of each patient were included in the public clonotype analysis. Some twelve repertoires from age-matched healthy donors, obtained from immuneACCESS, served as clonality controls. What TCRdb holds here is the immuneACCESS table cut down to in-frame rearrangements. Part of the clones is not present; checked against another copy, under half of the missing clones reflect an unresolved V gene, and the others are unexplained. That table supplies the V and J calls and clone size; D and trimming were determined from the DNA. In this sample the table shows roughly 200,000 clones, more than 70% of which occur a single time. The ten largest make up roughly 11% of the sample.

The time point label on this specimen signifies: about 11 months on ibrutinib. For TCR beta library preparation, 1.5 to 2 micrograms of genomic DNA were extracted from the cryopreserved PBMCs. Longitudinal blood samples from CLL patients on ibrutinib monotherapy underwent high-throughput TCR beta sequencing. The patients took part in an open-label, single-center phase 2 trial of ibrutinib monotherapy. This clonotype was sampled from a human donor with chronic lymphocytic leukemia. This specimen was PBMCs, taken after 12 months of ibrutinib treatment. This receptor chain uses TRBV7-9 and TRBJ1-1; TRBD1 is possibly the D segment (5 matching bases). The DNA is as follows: TGTGCCAGCTCCGTCAGGGAGACTGAAGCTTTCTTT. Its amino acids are CASSVRETEAFF.